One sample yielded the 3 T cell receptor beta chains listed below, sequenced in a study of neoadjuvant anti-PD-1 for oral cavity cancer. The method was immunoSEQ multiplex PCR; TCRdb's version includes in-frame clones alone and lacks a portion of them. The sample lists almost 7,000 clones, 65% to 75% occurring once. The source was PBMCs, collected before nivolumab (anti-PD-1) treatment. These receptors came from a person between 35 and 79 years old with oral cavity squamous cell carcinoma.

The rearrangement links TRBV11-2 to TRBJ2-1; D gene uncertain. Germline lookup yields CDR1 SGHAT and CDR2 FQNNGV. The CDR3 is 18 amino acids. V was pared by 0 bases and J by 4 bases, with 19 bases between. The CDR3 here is CASSLERGSDLRYNEQFF. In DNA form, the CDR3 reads TGTGCCAGCAGCTTAGAGAGAGGCTCAGACTTACGATACAATGAGCAGTTCTTC.

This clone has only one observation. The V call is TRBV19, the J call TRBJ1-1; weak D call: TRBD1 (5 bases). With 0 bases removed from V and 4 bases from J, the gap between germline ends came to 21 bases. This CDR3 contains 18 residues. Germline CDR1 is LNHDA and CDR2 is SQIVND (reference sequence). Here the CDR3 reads CASSIDPLKTVLLTEAFF. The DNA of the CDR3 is TGTGCCAGTAGTATAGATCCGCTAAAGACAGTCCTTCTCACTGAAGCTTTCTTT. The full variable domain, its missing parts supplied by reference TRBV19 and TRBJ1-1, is DGGITQSPKYLFRKEGQNVTLSCEQNLNHDAMYWYRQDPGQGLRLIYYSQIVNDFQKGDIAEGYSVSREKKESFPLTVTSAQKNPTAFYLCASSIDPLKTVLLTEAFFGQGTRLTVV.

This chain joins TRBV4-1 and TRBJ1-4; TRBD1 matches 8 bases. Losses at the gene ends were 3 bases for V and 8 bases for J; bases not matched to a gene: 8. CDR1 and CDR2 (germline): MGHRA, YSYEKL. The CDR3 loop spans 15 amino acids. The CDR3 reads CASSQTDREGEKLFF. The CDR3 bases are TGCGCCAGCAGCCAGACGGACAGGGAGGGCGAAAAACTGTTTTTT.